The 11 T cell receptor beta chains listed next were all sequenced from one sample in a study of shared clonotypes between healthy human individuals. TCRdb's copy holds only in-frame clones and misses some; the assay was immunoSEQ multiplex PCR. The sample shows about 1.1 million clones, around 82% of them seen only once. What was sequenced was memory CD4+ T cells from PBMCs. This sample's subset: CD45RA-negative fraction. All receptors come from a man in his late teens or twenties in good health. Some clones in this sample may be carry-over from other donors' samples.

This clone was seen a few times. The chain links TRBV29-1 to TRBJ2-7; D is unresolved. CDR3 length equals 12 residues. The germline V and J ends were trimmed by 7 bases and 0 bases, with 10 bases remaining between them. Germline V lookup: CDR1 SQVTM, CDR2 ANQGSEA. CDR3 nucleotides: TGCAGCGCCGCCAAAAGCTCCTACGAGCAGTACTTC. Translated: CSAAKSSYEQYF.

The CDR3 spells CASSRTGFYYGYTF. For the CDR3, the DNA is TGTGCCAGCAGCAGGACAGGTTTTTACTATGGCTACACCTTC. V usage is TRBV5-4 and J usage is TRBJ1-2; 7 bases line up with TRBD1. V shed 4 bases and J 3 bases; nucleotides not matched to a gene: 6. Germline V CDR1 and CDR2: SGHNT, YYREEE (reference sequence). The CDR3 is 14 amino acids.

This chain uses TRBV6-1 with TRBJ1-2; D is unresolved. V lost 3 bases to trimming and J lost 4 bases, with 21 bases between them. The CDR3 has 17 residues. The germline CDR1 and CDR2 sequences are MNHNS and SASEGT. CDR3 amino acids: CASSDSGGGSLRYGYTF. The CDR3 DNA is TGTGCCAGCAGTGATTCGGGAGGAGGTTCCCTTCGCTATGGCTACACCTTC.

The chain recombines TRBV20-1 with TRBJ2-7; tentatively, D is TRBD1 (6 bases). This CDR3 is 11 amino acids long. CDR1 is DFQATT, CDR2 SNEGSKA, per germline (reference sequence). Trimming cost V 8 bases and J 3 bases, with 11 bases left between them. The CDR3 sequence: CSTGLSYEQYF. Written as DNA, the CDR3 is TGCAGTACAGGGTTAAGCTACGAGCAGTACTTC.

The chain carries TRBV7-9 and TRBJ2-1, with TRBD2 matching over 11 bases. CDR1 and CDR2 (germline): SEHNR, FQNEAQ (reference sequence). The trim removed 5 bases at V and 7 bases at J, leaving 10 bases unmatched. The CDR3 loop spans 16 amino acids. In DNA, the CDR3 is TGTGCCAGCAGCCCCCTTTTAGCGGGAGGGTATAATGAGCAGTTCTTC. Translating it yields CASSPLLAGGYNEQFF.

This rearrangement joins TRBV28 to TRBJ2-2; possibly TRBD2 for D (6 bases). The V gene's germline CDR1 is MDHEN and CDR2 SYDVKM. V lost 6 bases to trimming and J lost 3 bases, with 11 bases between them. CDR3 length: 14 amino acids. The CDR3 sequence: CASRSGAYTGELFF. The DNA of the CDR3 is TGTGCCAGCAGGTCGGGAGCCTACACCGGGGAGCTGTTTTTT.

The sample holds a few counts of this clone. The chain has TRBV9 and TRBJ2-1, with D tentatively TRBD1 (6 bases). Germline V gene sequence: CDR1 SGDLS, CDR2 YYNGEE. The V end was cut by 3 bases, the J end by 3 bases, with 10 bases between. This CDR3 is 14 amino acids long. CDR3 in DNA: TGTGCCAGCAGCGAAAGAGGGGGCTACAATGAGCAGTTCTTC. Translated: CASSERGGYNEQFF. Combining the CDR3 with reference TRBV9 and TRBJ2-1 gives the whole variable domain DSGVTQTPKHLITATGQRVTLRCSPRSGDLSVYWYQQSLDQGLQFLIQYYNGEERAKGNILERFSAQQFPDLHSELNLSSLELGDSALYFCASSERGGYNEQFFGPGTRLTVL.

The chain employs TRBV7-3 and TRBJ2-7; 16 nucleotides line up with TRBD2. Germline loops: CDR1 SGHTA, CDR2 FQGTGA. V dropped 5 bases and J dropped 2; count of bases not matched to a gene: 12. The CDR3 extends over 19 amino acids. CDR3 residues: CASSITGLAGGPRTYEQYF. CDR3 bases: TGTGCCAGCAGCATTACGGGACTAGCGGGAGGGCCTCGGACCTACGAGCAGTACTTC.

Comments on this clone: This specimen includes other DNA sequences encoding the same CDR3. The chain combines TRBV29-1 with TRBJ2-7; a weak D match, TRBD1 (6 bases). V dropped 4 bases and J dropped 5 bases, with 9 bases sitting between them. The CDR3 is 11 residues long. CDR1 SQVTM and CDR2 ANQGSEA come from the germline V gene. The CDR3 reads CSVGTGNEQYF. Written as DNA, the CDR3 is TGCAGCGTTGGTACAGGGAACGAGCAGTACTTC.

The chain carries TRBV9 and TRBJ2-7; 10 bases align to TRBD1. This CDR3 comprises 14 residues. CDR1 and CDR2 from the germline V gene are SGDLS and YYNGEE. Trimming cost V 3 bases and J 4 bases; bases outside gene matches: 4. The CDR3 DNA follows: TGTGCCAGCAGCGCCTCGGGACAGGGGTACGAGCAGTACTTC. Translated: CASSASGQGYEQYF.

The chain uses TRBV5-1 and TRBJ2-3; 9 bases agree with TRBD2. The V gene end was trimmed by 7 bases and the J gene end by 1 base; junction bases not matched to a gene: 7. Germline CDR1 and CDR2: SGHRS and YFSETQ. The CDR3 sequence is 15 residues long. Here the CDR3 reads CASSLAGVGTDTQYF. Written as DNA, the CDR3 is TGCGCCAGCTCCTTAGCGGGAGTTGGCACAGATACGCAGTATTTT.